This TCR beta chain is drawn from a study of T cells in Graves' hyperthyroidism and ophthalmopathy. Study-wide results and limits: Ophthalmopathy onset followed model prediction by a median around 6.9 months. Appearing also in blood were most of the thyroid clonotypes expanded above 0.001.

This clonotype was seen many times. Its antigen is undetermined. The CDR3 covers 14 residues. V was clipped by 6 bases and J by 4 bases; unmatched bases: 4. Germline V lookup: CDR1 ENHRY, CDR2 SYGVKD. For Graves' hyperthyroidism to be stable, ophthalmopathy could not progress within 18 months. The study based diagnoses on clinical symptoms, serum thyroxine and TRAb, thyroid ultrasound and orbital computed tomography. TCR beta CDR3 region amplification was performed from RNA transcripts. The TCR CDR3 was amplified in a first-round RT-PCR using the HTBI primer set. TCRdb analysed the multiplex PCR reads with MiXCR anew, one entry per CDR3 protein. The data hold about 210,000 distinct CDR3 sequences, with 17% observed a single time.

V is TRBV10-3 and J is TRBJ2-1; 9 bases map to TRBD2. This sequence was found in a man aged 50 or older with Graves' hyperthyroidism. The specimen sequenced was blood. Here the CDR3 reads CAIRQTSGYNEQFF. The CDR3 region has the DNA TGTGCCATCAGACAGACTAGCGGATACAATGAGCAGTTCTTC.